What follows describes a single T cell receptor (beta chain). Antigen specificity is unknown. Compared with germline, one end of the junction differs, possibly owing to a read error. In the same sample, other DNA sequences code for this CDR3. cDNA synthesis used the whole RNA isolate, giving expressed TCRB sequences. Clones were sequenced by immunoSEQ multiplex PCR, and TCRdb holds only the in-frame ones, with some missing. The sample includes 9,400 or so clones, approximately 80% of them seen just once. These data originate in a study of beta chain features in type 1 diabetes. The germline CDR1 and CDR2 sequences are GTSNPN and SVGIG (reference sequence). The CDR3 consists of 14 residues. Researchers reported sorting CD4+ naive, central memory, regulatory and stem cell-like memory cells via CD45RO/CCR7/CD25/CD127/CD95/CD27. Study observations and caveats: Still unanswered here is whether HLA type influences TCRB rearrangement.

The sequence came from a woman aged 18 to 35 in good health. The sequenced sample consisted of Tregs from blood. The genes are TRBV30 and TRBJ2-4, with D maybe TRBD2 (7 bases). The CDR3 sequence: CAWSGTIAKNIQYF. The DNA for the CDR3 is TGTGCTTGGAGCGGGACAATAGCCAAAAACATTCAGTACTTC.